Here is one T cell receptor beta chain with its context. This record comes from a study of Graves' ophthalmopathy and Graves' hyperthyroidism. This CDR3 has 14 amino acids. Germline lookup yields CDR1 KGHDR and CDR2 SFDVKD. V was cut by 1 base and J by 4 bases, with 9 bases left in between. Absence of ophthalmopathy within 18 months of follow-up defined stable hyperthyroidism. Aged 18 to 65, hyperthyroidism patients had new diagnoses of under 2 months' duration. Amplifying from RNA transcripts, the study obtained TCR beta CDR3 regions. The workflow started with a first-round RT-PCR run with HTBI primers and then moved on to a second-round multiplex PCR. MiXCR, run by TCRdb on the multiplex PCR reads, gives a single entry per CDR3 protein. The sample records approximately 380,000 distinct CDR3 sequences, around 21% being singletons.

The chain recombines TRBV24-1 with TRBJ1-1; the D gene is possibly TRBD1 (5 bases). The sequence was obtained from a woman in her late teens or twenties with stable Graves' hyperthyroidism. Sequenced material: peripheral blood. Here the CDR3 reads CATSDLQGVTEAFF. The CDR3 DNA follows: TGTGCCACCAGTGATTTACAAGGGGTCACTGAAGCTTTCTTT.